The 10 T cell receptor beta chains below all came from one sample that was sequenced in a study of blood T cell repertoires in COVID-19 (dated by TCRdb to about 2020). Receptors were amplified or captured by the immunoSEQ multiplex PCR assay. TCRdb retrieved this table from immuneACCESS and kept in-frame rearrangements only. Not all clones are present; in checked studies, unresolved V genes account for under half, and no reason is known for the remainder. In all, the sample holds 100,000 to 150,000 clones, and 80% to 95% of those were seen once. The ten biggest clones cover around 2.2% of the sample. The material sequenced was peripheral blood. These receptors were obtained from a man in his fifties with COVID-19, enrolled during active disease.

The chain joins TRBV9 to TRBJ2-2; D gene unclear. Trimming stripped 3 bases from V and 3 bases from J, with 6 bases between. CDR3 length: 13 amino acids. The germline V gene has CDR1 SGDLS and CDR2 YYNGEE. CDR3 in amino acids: CASSATDTGELFF. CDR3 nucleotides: TGTGCCAGCAGCGCCACAGACACCGGGGAGCTGTTTTTT.

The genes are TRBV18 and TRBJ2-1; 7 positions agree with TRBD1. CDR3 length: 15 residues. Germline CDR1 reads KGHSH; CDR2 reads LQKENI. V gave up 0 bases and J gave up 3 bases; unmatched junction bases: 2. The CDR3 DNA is TGTGCCAGCTCACCACCAACAGGGGACTACAATGAGCAGTTCTTC. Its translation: CASSPPTGDYNEQFF.

This chain's CDR3 is CASSHTNRDRVHQPQHF. Here the CDR3 DNA reads TGTGCCAGCAGCCACACTAACCGGGACAGGGTCCATCAGCCCCAGCATTTT. The rearrangement links TRBV6-2 or TRBV6-3 to TRBJ1-5, with 9 bases identical to TRBD1. Germline V CDR1 and CDR2: MNHEY, SVGEGT. The V segment lost 6 bases and the J segment 5 bases; nucleotides outside the gene matches: 14. The CDR3 runs 17 residues.

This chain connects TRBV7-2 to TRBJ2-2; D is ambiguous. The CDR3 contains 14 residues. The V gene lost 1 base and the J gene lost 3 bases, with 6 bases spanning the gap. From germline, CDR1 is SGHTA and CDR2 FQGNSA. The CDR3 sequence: CASSLESYTGELFF. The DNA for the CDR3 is TGTGCCAGCAGCTTAGAGAGTTACACCGGGGAGCTGTTTTTT.

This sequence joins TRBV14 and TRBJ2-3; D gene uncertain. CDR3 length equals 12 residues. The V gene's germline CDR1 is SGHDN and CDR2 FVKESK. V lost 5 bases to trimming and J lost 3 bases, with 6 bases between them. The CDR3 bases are TGTGCCAGCAGCTCCCTTACAGATACGCAGTATTTT. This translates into CASSSLTDTQYF.

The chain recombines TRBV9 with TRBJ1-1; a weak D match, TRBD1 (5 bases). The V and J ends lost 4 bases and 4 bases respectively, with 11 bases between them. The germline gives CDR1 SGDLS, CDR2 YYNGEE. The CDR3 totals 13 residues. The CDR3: CASSFRVGTEAFF. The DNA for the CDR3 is TGTGCCAGCAGCTTCAGGGTTGGCACTGAAGCTTTCTTT.

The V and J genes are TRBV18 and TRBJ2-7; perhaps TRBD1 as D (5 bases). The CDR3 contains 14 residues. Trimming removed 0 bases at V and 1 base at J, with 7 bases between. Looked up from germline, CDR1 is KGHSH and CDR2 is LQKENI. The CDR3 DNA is TGTGCCAGCTCACCACCCCCAGGGTCCTACGAGCAGTACTTC. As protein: CASSPPPGSYEQYF.

The CDR3: CASSQGGVITDTQYF. In nucleotides, the CDR3 is TGTGCCAGCAGCCAGGGGGGAGTGATTACAGATACGCAGTATTTT. The chain is built from TRBV3-1 (or the pseudogene TRBV3-2) and TRBJ2-3; possibly TRBD2 for D (6 bases). Trimming shortened V by 3 bases and J by 3 bases, and 13 bases separated the two germline ends. Germline CDR1 reads LGHDT; CDR2 reads YNNKEL (reference sequence). The CDR3 contains 15 residues.

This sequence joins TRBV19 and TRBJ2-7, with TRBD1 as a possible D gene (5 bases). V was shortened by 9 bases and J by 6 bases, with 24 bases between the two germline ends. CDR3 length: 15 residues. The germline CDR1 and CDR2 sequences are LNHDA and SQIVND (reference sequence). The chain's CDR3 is CASNPGAQYSGEQYV. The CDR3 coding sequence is TGTGCCAGCAACCCTGGGGCACAGTACAGTGGCGAGCAGTACGTC.

CDR3 in amino acids: CASSGQGSNQPQHF. The CDR3 DNA follows: TGTGCCAGCAGTGGGCAGGGGAGCAATCAGCCCCAGCATTTT. This chain links TRBV2 with TRBJ1-5, with a tentative D call TRBD1 (6 bases). The germline CDR1 and CDR2 sequences are SNHLY and FYNNEI. CDR3 length equals 14 residues. V lost 4 bases and J 1 base, leaving 8 bases between the germline ends.